This T cell receptor beta chain was identified during a study of T cell responses to AZD1222 COVID-19 vaccine. CDR1 and CDR2 from the germline V gene are KGHDR and SFDVKD. This CDR3 comprises 13 residues. Trimming took 7 bases from V and 4 from J, leaving 10 bases between them. Regarding this clone: Its antigen is as yet unknown.

Only in-frame clones appear in the TCRdb table, and some are missing; sequencing was by immunoSEQ multiplex PCR. The sample carries 95,000 to 100,000 clones, 90% recorded once. Study findings and constraints: A mostly white British donor set with more females was recruited, and clonal diversity was possibly underestimated. After the peak T cell response, and only then, were repertoires sampled. Spike-specific TCR breadth rose after two AZD1222 doses, and depth rose as well.

The sample consisted of peripheral blood, taken on day 0 of AZD1222 vaccination. V gene TRBV24-1 combines with J gene TRBJ2-1; D is perhaps TRBD1 (6 bases). This sequence was found in an adult in good health. The CDR3 protein is CATRSTGYNEQFF. DNA for the CDR3: TGTGCCACCAGATCGACAGGATACAATGAGCAGTTCTTC.